The entry that follows covers one T cell receptor beta chain sequence. This clonotype was seen more than once but under ten times. What antigen it recognizes has not been identified. Qualities for individual bases were not recorded, and no much larger clone is one base off. The donors were roughly 39 Caucasian individuals from Russia, aged roughly 6 to 100 years, who were systemically healthy. Each donor gave 8 to 10 milliliters of peripheral blood, drawn into EDTA-treated Vacutainer tubes. PBMCs were isolated by Ficoll-Paque density-gradient centrifugation, with at least 7 million obtained per sample. Trizol reagent was used to extract total RNA from the PBMCs, yielding at least 5 micrograms per sample. The percentages of naive CD45RAhigh/CD27high T cells were determined by flow cytometry on a PBMC aliquot from every donor. Library preparation used 5' RACE. Sequencing was performed on an Illumina HiSeq 2500. The second PCR ran for about 6 to 11 cycles and used a J-beta primer mix along with a sample-barcoded 5' primer. A template-switch 5' adaptor carrying 12 random nucleotides introduced a unique molecular identifier onto each TCR beta cDNA molecule. Each sample yielded at least 2.5 million CDR3-containing paired-end reads. First-strand cDNA synthesis was performed from all RNA using the Mint cDNA synthesis kit, with priming by a TRBC-specific oligonucleotide. All cDNA was treated with uracil-DNA glycosylase and then went through a first 18-cycle PCR with the universal primers M1SS and BC2_uni_R. The original pipeline was this. Normalization of each sample was performed by random selection of 1 million high-quality reads, each carrying a distinct molecular identifier. Instead of being binned into consensus sequences, reads with shared molecular identifiers were discarded. MiTCR, with a Q25 quality threshold and the strictest error-elimination algorithm, was used for CDR3 identification, clonotype clustering and error correction. A nonparametric unseen species model with Euler transformation was used to estimate a lower bound on total TCR beta diversity. TCRdb cleaned the public reads at Q25 with fastp, built clones with MiXCR and kept in-frame beta chains. A single entry per CDR3 protein holds the most common genes and DNA from its merged rows. The V and J calls were determined by TCRdb, not by the authors. The sample table records around 990,000 distinct CDR3 sequences; under 40% of these occur just once. Of the sample, approximately 14% falls within the top ten clones.

V and J are trimmed by 6 bases and 8 bases, and the gene matches miss 11 bases of the junction. Including cysteine and phenylalanine, the CDR3 has 14 amino acids. The sequence is cut down to CDR3 DNA, 42 bases in frame from base 1. The germline V gene (reference sequence) gives CDR1 as MNHEY and CDR2 as SMNVEV. These data are taken from a study of blood T cells in healthy people across ages (dated by TCRdb to 2015 to 2017). With regard to the full study: In model experiments, template switching captured about one uniquely barcoded TCR beta cDNA molecule for every two T cells. The study measured age-related changes in TCR beta repertoire diversity using deep sequencing normalized with unique cDNA molecular identifiers. The donors were divided into four age groups: young (average approximately 17 years), middle-aged (about 40), aged (about 62) and long-lived (82). Donors of different ages were randomly distributed across sequencing lanes to avoid experimental bias. The study analyzed two additional independent replicas of 1 million unique cDNA reads from the same blood draw for two donors, one aged 18 to 29 and one aged 80 or older.

General conclusions and limits of the study: Because profiling used bulk unsorted PBMCs, naive and antigen-experienced compartments could not be compared conclusively. A strong correlation was found between observed TCR beta diversity and the percentage of naive T cells measured by flow cytometry. Total diversity estimates from one million sequenced T cells were considered lower bounds and underestimates. Compared with the aged group, the long-lived group had more naive CD4+ T cells, fewer expanded clones and increased TCR diversity, suggesting age selection. As age increased, observed TCR beta diversity per million T cells dropped in a roughly linear way, and a significant reduction was already evident by age 40. The CMV infection status of donors was not known, potentially confounding age-related changes in expanded clonotypes.

Material for sequencing was blood. In this chain, TRBV27 is recombined with TRBJ1-2, with TRBD1 matching 8 junction bases. This receptor was identified in a man aged 18 to 30 in good health. The DNA reads TGTGCCAGCAGCCCCAGGACAGGGAGGCGAGGCTACACCTTC. Its translation reads: CASSPRTGRRGYTF.